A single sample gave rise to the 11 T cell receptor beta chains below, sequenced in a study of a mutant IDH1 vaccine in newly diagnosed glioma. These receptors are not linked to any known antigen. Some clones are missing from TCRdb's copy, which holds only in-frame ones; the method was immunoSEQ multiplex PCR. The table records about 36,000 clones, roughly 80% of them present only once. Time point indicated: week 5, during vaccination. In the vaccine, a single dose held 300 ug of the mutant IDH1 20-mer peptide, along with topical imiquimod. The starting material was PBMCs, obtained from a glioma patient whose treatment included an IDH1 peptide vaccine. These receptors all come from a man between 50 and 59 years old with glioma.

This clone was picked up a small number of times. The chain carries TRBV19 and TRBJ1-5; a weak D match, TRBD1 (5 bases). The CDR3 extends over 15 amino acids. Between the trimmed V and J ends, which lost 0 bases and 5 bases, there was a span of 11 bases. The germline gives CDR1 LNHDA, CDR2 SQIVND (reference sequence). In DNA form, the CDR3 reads TGTGCCAGTAGTATAGAATGGGGGGTGCATCAGCCCCAGCATTTT. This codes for CASSIEWGVHQPQHF.

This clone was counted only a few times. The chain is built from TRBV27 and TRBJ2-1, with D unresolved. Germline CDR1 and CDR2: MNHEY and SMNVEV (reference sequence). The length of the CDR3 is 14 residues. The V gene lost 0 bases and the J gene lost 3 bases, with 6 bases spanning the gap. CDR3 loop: CASSLSVGYNEQFF. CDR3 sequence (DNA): TGTGCCAGCAGTTTATCGGTCGGCTACAATGAGCAGTTCTTC.

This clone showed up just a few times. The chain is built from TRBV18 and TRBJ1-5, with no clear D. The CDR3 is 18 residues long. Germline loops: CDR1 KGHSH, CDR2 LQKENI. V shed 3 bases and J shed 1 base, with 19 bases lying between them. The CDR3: CASSPKATDIWSNQPQHF. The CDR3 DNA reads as TGTGCCAGCTCACCGAAGGCAACAGACATATGGAGCAATCAGCCCCAGCATTTT.

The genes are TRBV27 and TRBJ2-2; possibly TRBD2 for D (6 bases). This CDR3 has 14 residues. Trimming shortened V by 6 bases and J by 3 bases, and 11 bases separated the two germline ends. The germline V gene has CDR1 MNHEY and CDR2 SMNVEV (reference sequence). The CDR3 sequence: CASRVRDYTGELFF. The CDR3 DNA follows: TGTGCCAGCAGGGTCAGGGACTACACCGGGGAGCTGTTTTTT.

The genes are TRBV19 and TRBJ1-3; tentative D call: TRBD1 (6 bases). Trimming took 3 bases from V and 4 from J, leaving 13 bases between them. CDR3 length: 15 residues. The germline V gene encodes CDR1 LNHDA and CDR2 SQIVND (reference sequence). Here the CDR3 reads CASSMGAGVGNTIYF. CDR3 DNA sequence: TGTGCCAGTAGTATGGGGGCAGGGGTCGGAAACACCATATATTTT.

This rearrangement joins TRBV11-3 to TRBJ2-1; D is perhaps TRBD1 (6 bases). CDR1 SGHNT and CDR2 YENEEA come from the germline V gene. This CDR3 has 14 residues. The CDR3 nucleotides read TGTGCTTCTACCCAGGACAGTGCCTACAATGAGCAGTTCTTC. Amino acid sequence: CASTQDSAYNEQFF.

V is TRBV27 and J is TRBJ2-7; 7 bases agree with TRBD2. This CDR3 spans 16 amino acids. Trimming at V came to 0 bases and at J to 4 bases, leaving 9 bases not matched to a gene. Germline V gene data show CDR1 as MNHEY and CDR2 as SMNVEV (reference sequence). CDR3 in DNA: TGTGCCAGCAGTTTATCAGGTCAGCGGGATATATACGAGCAGTACTTC. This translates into CASSLSGQRDIYEQYF.

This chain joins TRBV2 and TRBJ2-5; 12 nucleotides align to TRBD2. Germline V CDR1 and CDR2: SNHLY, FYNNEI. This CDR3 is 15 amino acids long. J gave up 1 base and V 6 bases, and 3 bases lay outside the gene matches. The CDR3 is CASRATSGGQETQYF. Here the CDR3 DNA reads TGTGCCAGCAGGGCGACTAGCGGGGGCCAAGAGACCCAGTACTTC.

Written as DNA, the CDR3 is TGTGCCAGCAAGAGGGAGGAGACCCAGTACTTC. Protein product: CASKREETQYF. V and J are TRBV2 and TRBJ2-5; D might be TRBD2 (5 bases). The V end lost 7 bases, the J end lost 5 bases, and 8 bases lay between the germline ends. Germline assignment: CDR1 SNHLY and CDR2 FYNNEI. The CDR3 sequence is 11 residues long.

For the CDR3, the DNA is TGTGCCAGCAGCGTAGGATATAGTGGCTACACCTTC. Protein: CASSVGYSGYTF. The V and J genes are TRBV9 and TRBJ1-2; D is unresolved. V gave up 0 bases and J gave up 7 bases, with 7 bases separating them. The CDR3 is 12 residues long. The germline gives CDR1 SGDLS, CDR2 YYNGEE.

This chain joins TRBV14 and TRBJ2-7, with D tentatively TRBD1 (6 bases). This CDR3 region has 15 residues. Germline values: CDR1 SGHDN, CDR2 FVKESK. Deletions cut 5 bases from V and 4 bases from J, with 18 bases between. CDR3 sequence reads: CASSAGTGPFYEQYF. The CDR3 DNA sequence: TGTGCCAGCAGCGCCGGCACAGGGCCATTTTACGAGCAGTACTTC.